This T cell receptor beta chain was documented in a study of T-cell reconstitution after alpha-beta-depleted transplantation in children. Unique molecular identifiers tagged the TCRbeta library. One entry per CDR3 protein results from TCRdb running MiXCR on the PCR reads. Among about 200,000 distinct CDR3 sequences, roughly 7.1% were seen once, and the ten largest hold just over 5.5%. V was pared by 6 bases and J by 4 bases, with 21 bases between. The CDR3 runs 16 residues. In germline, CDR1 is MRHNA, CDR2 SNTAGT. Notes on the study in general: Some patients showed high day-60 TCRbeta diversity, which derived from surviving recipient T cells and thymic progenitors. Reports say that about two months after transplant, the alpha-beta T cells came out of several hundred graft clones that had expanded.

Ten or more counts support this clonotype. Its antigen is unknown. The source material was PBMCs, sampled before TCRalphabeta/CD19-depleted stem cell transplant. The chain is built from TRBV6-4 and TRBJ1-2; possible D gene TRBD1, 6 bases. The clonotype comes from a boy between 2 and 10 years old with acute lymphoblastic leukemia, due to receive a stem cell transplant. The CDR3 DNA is TGTGCCAGCAGGATTGTAAGCCGCCGGGACATCTATGGCTACACCTTC. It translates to CASRIVSRRDIYGYTF.